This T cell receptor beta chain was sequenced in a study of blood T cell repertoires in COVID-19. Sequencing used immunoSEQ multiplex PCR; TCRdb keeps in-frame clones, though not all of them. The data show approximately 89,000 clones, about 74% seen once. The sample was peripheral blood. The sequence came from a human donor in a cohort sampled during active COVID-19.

CDR3 DNA: TGTGCCAGTAGACCTCAGGGTCGGAACACTGAAGCTTTCTTT. Protein product: CASRPQGRNTEAFF. The V gene is TRBV19, the J gene TRBJ1-1; D is perhaps TRBD1 (5 bases). Germline values: CDR1 LNHDA, CDR2 SQIVND (reference sequence). Trimming took 6 bases from V and 1 from J, leaving 12 bases between them. This CDR3 is 14 amino acids long.